This is a list of T cell receptor beta chains from one sample in a study of T cell responses to AZD1222 COVID-19 vaccine. Some clones are missing from TCRdb's copy, which holds only in-frame ones; the method was immunoSEQ multiplex PCR. The sample includes under 200,000 clones, 85% to 90% of them seen just once. The source was peripheral blood, collected on day 0 of AZD1222 vaccination. All receptors come from an adult in good health. Each CDR3 is given with its conserved first and last residue. Rows may omit the clone size; those that give it use once, few, many or a size class.

clone size: .; V gene: TRBV11-1; J gene: TRBJ2-1; CDR3 protein: CASSLAGQGYNEQFF
clone size: .; V gene: TRBV27; J gene: TRBJ2-2; CDR3 protein: CASSRGQRWNTGELFF
clone size: .; V gene: TRBV6-2/TRBV6-3; J gene: TRBJ2-1; CDR3 protein: CASSYSRGLPLEQFF
clone size: .; V gene: TRBV7-2; J gene: TRBJ1-5; CDR3 protein: CASSLEWRTGGQPQHF
clone size: .; V gene: TRBV7-9; J gene: TRBJ2-7; CDR3 protein: CASGLGQAYYEQYF
clone size: .; V gene: TRBV30; J gene: TRBJ2-3; CDR3 protein: CAWSVRRADTQYF
clone size: once; V gene: TRBV6-5; J gene: TRBJ1-6; CDR3 protein: CASSYSRQNNSPLHF
clone size: few; V gene: TRBV4-2; J gene: TRBJ1-1; CDR3 protein: CASSQGQGAPEAFF
clone size: .; V gene: TRBV29-1; J gene: TRBJ2-3; CDR3 protein: CSVAGAGNTDTQYF
clone size: .; V gene: TRBV2; J gene: TRBJ1-3; CDR3 protein: CASSVQGSPGNTIYF
clone size: .; V gene: TRBV7-2; J gene: TRBJ2-1; CDR3 protein: CASSSRATTGVNEQFF
clone size: .; V gene: TRBV6-1; J gene: TRBJ2-2; CDR3 protein: CASSEPLLGAGELFF
clone size: .; V gene: TRBV9; J gene: TRBJ2-7; CDR3 protein: CASSVDPGGFEQYF
clone size: .; V gene: TRBV2; J gene: TRBJ2-1; CDR3 protein: CASRADREGYNEQFF
clone size: .; V gene: TRBV6-2/TRBV6-3; J gene: TRBJ1-5; CDR3 protein: CASSRGRGSNQPQHF
clone size: .; V gene: TRBV5-4; J gene: TRBJ1-1; CDR3 protein: CASSASGTVNTEAFF
clone size: .; V gene: TRBV5-5; J gene: TRBJ2-7; CDR3 protein: CASSPAGGRPYEQYF
clone size: once; V gene: TRBV15; J gene: TRBJ1-1; CDR3 protein: CATSRDWAGNTEAFF
clone size: .; V gene: TRBV5-1; J gene: TRBJ1-2; CDR3 protein: CASSDDLRGRQTF
clone size: .; V gene: TRBV4-3; J gene: TRBJ2-1; CDR3 protein: CASSQEGQGAANEQFF
clone size: .; V gene: TRBV3-1/TRBV3-2; J gene: TRBJ1-6; CDR3 protein: CASSPAGANSPLHF
clone size: .; V gene: TRBV27; J gene: TRBJ1-6; CDR3 protein: CASTPQGYNSPLHF
clone size: .; V gene: TRBV27; J gene: TRBJ2-7; CDR3 protein: CASSRGDIAYEQYF
clone size: .; V gene: TRBV3-1/TRBV3-2; J gene: TRBJ2-5; CDR3 protein: CASSDLRGSQETQYF
clone size: .; V gene: TRBV25-1; J gene: TRBJ2-7; CDR3 protein: CASSARTGYSYEQYF
clone size: .; V gene: TRBV24-1; J gene: TRBJ2-7; CDR3 protein: CATSDPGTGRYEQYF